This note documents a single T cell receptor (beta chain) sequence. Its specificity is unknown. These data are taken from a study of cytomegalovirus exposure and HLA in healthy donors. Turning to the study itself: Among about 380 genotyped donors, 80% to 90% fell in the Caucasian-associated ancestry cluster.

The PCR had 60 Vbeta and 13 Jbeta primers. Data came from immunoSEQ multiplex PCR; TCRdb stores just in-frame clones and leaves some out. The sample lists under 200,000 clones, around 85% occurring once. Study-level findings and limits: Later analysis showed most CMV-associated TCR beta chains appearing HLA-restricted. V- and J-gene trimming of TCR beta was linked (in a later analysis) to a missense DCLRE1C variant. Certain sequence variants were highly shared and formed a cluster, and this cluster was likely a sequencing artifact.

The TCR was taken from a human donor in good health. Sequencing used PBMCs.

The CDR3 loop is CASSEQGAGDTQYF. DNA for the CDR3: TGTGCCAGCAGTGAACAGGGGGCAGGGGATACGCAGTATTTT. The V call is TRBV6-4, the J call TRBJ2-3, with 9 bases matching TRBD1. The V and J ends lost 3 bases and 6 bases, in that order; junction bases with no gene match: 4. CDR1 is MRHNA and CDR2 is SNTAGT in the germline V gene. This CDR3 region has 14 residues.